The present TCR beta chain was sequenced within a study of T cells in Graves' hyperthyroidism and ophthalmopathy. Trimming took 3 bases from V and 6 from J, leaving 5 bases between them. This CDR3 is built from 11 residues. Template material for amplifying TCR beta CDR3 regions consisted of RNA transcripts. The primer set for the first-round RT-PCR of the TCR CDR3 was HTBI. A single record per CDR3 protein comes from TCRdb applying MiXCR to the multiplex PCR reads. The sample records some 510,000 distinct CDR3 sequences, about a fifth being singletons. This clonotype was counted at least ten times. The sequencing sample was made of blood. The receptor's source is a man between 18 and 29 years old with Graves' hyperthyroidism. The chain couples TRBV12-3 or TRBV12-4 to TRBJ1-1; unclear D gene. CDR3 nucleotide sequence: TGTGCCAGCAGTTTTAGGTCTGAAGCTTTCTTT. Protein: CASSFRSEAFF.